What follows is one T cell receptor beta chain and its context. This clone was detected only once. Its antigen has not been determined. Base qualities are missing; no much larger clone stands one base away. Different DNA sequences within this sample yield the same CDR3. These data originate in a study of blood T cell repertoires in COVID-19 (dated by TCRdb to about 2020). About the study as a whole: Collaborator samples came from the United States, Italy and Spain and covered acute and convalescent phases of COVID-19. The material from the prospective study consisted of cDNA or gDNA derived from T cells, B-cell-depleted T cells, or PBMCs. The samples were drawn from the first 160 participants of the ongoing ImmuneRACE study and from roughly 1,300 subjects provided by 6 global collaborators. Deeply sampled blood TCRbeta repertoires from subjects exposed to, actively infected with, or recovered from COVID-19 were included in the dataset. Sample metadata almost always included a de-identified subject ID, COVID-19 status, age in years and sex. The repertoires were released in a freely available public database meant as a resource for research on the immune response to SARS-CoV-2. Where available, HLA class I and class II types were obtained from metadata supplied by the sample provider rather than from assay-based typing.

One collaborating source in Seattle enrolled patients while the patients were actively infected and followed the patients over time throughout the course of disease. Collaborating institutions collected whole blood in K2EDTA tubes following their own protocols. For TCRbeta analysis, collaborators shipped samples as frozen whole blood, isolated PBMCs, or DNA extracted from either of those sample types. Overall study outcomes, separate from this receptor: The amount of clinical and demographic metadata varied by source and participant and was provided uncurated.

The immunoSEQ Assay, a bias-controlled multiplex PCR, was used to amplify TCRbeta CDR3 regions from genomic DNA. As for how the authors treated the data: The number of nucleated cells in each sample was estimated by amplification of reference gene primers within the assay. To quantify the absolute abundance of each unique TCRbeta CDR3 rearrangement, sequence reads were collapsed and filtered. For each sample, productive Simpson clonality was calculated as the square root of Simpson's diversity index over productive rearrangements. TCRdb took over this immuneACCESS table, retaining in-frame rearrangements with V and J assigned. Such tables are incomplete; in checked studies, under half of the missing clones stem from an unresolved V gene, and the remainder is unexplained. That table gives V, J and clone size, and the DNA gave D and trimming. For this sample there are roughly 280,000 clones; about 87% appear just once. Roughly 5% of the sample belongs to the ten largest clones.

Input material: peripheral blood. The origin of this receptor is a woman aged 55-75 years with COVID-19, enrolled during active disease.

CDR3 reads: CASSQTGGRTGELFF. The bases read TGTGCCAGCAGCCAAACCGGTGGGAGGACCGGGGAGCTGTTTTTT. The rearranged segments are TRBV3-1 (or the pseudogene TRBV3-2) and TRBJ2-2; the best D guess is TRBD2, with 6 bases matching. The germline V gene (reference sequence) provides CDR1 LGHDT and CDR2 YNNKEL. Spanning cysteine to phenylalanine, the CDR3 consists of 15 amino acids. CDR3 DNA is the only sequence kept; it has 45 bases, read in frame from the first base. Trimming at the junction amounts to 2 bases on V and 5 bases on J, and the germline ends lie 12 bases apart.